This T cell receptor beta chain was identified during a study of cytomegalovirus exposure and HLA in healthy donors listed by TCRdb under 2017. About the full investigation: An earlier analysis of 587 of the donors reported under 300 Gb of sequence data and around 100 million unique TCR beta sequences obtained from some 200 million T cells. An early release covering over 500 HLA-typed donors comprised 250 to 350 gigabases of sequencing data and roughly 85 million unique TCR sequences. Of the approximately 370 genotyped donors, 75% to 85% were placed in the genetic ancestry cluster associated with self-reported Caucasian donors. The study aimed to test whether signatures of past pathogen exposure could be identified by cataloging public T cell receptors. The T cell repertoires of 666 subjects were profiled by immunosequencing and related to cytomegalovirus serostatus. A separate validation cohort of 100 to 150 different subjects was used in addition to the 666-subject first cohort. The study combined high-throughput TCR immunosequencing, statistical association of individual TCRs with disease status, and machine learning to predict cytomegalovirus infection status. A later analysis re-examined previously published TCR beta repertoires from about 700 donors and added high-resolution HLA genotyping to investigate patterns of TCR occurrence. Rather than drawing on any new phenotypic data, the later analysis identified candidate immune exposures from TCR beta sequences and the way those sequences occurred across donors. To decide whether each TCR beta V gene segment behaved as functional or pseudogenic, an earlier analysis of some 580 of the donors relied on high-throughput TCR beta sequencing. Donor age, sex, ethnicity and CMV serostatus were collected together with the repertoire data. A later genetic analysis took genome-wide SNP genotypes for about 60% of the roughly 670 donors and used that subset as a discovery cohort. Every repertoire in the discovery cohort had been generated on one and the same sequencing platform. HLA typing covered class I and class II loci at four-digit resolution. Typing coverage differed by locus: A, B, C, DRB1 and DQB1 were typed in roughly 629-640 donors, DQA1 in roughly 510, DPA1 in around 580, and DPB1 in approximately 450. A handful of DR-DQ haplotypes were handled as single units for association and clustering because linkage in the cohort was strong. On average, around 240,000 unique TCR beta nucleotide sequences were sequenced per donor among 398 genotyped donors of the cohort, with 15% to 20% of those sequences being non-productive. The paper as a whole reports these results and caveats: In vitro tests confirmed that a few of the cytomegalovirus-associated TCR beta chains recognize cytomegalovirus antigens. For the cohort, immune exposure information was limited to CMV serostatus. Several of the top co-occurrence clusters appeared to be linked to parvovirus B19, influenza, CMV and Epstein-Barr virus, according to a later analysis. A later analysis associated roughly 17,000 TCR beta sequences with specific HLA alleles at a false discovery rate of 0.05. The cohort was sequenced for TCR beta chains only, and without alpha or paired-chain data the features that could be detected were limited. An earlier analysis of approximately 540 of the donors showed that most TCR beta V segments appeared in productive rearrangements either about 87% or about 30% of the time, which broadly matched IMGT annotations. It was suggested by the authors that the approach could potentially be generalized to other disease states and immunological phenotypes. A cluster of highly shared sequence variants was judged likely to represent a technical artifact of the sequencing pipeline. The presence/absence analyses assumed that sequencing depth was roughly uniform across donors, and that assumption may not be true. Compared with the approximately 670-donor mean, donors in an Asian-associated ancestry cluster had fewer N-insertions in productive TCRs, according to a later genetic analysis. A further reported finding was that TCR beta sequences accurately predicted the HLA-A and HLA-B alleles for most subjects in the first cohort. When HLA alleles, especially DR and DQ, strongly co-occurred, TCR associations were difficult to assign to individual alleles. The classifier was reported to diagnose cytomegalovirus status with high specificity and sensitivity in both the original and validation cohorts. HLA typing was unavailable for some donors at each locus, so association tests used only the typed subset. In the study, 150 to 200 TCR beta chains were listed as associated with cytomegalovirus. A later analysis found that HLA-associated TCR beta chains were more clonally expanded and had lower generation probabilities than equally common non-associated chains. A later analysis found that TCR association rates varied across HLA loci, with DRB1 alleles showing the most associated TCRs and HLA-C alleles the fewest. Across donors, most TCR sequences were observed very rarely, whereas some public TCRs were present in many individuals. Correlated functional status among segregating V segments might be attributable to linkage disequilibrium, but an unknown experimental factor could not be ruled out. A later analysis found that most CMV-associated TCR beta chains appeared HLA-restricted, with HLA associations seemingly driven largely by CMV exposure. Because counts were too low, some 16 rarely observed V segments, including chromosome 9 orphons, were excluded from the earlier analysis of some 540 of the donors. V-gene and J-gene trimming of TCR beta chains was associated with a missense DCLRE1C variant in a later genetic analysis, and the association was replicated in an independent cohort.

Worth noting for this clone: The specificity of this receptor is unknown. Base quality data are lacking; no much larger clone is found one base away.

The cohort consisted of 600 to 750 healthy bone marrow donors. Cohort members were all nominally healthy when sampled, although unrecorded immune exposures were likely present. The donor tested CMV seronegative and was one of the 352 seronegative cohort members. A peripheral blood sample was collected from each donor, and TCR beta sequencing was performed on peripheral blood mononuclear cells. The Qiagen DNeasy Blood Extraction Kit was used to extract genomic DNA from the blood cell samples. Library generation was performed with the immunoSEQ multiplex PCR assay. A mixture of 60 forward primers for TCR Vbeta segments and 13 reverse primers for TCR Jbeta segments was used in the multiplex PCR. Amplification of the CDR3 region of rearranged TCR beta genes was performed with a multiplex PCR assay on genomic DNA. The Illumina HiSeq System was used to sequence the amplified TCR beta libraries as 87-base-pair reads. In the paper's pipeline: In a later analysis, roughly 80 million unique TCR beta chains were counted across the 666 repertoires, and roughly 10 million of these chains were shared by at least two donors. To remove PCR and sequencing errors, raw reads were error-corrected and collapsed into unique sequences using a nearest-neighbor algorithm that merged closely related sequences. V, D and J gene segments were assigned by aligning CDR3 sequences to IMGT reference sequences. Each retained sequence needed at least a six-nucleotide match to both a V gene segment and a J gene segment. A rearrangement counted as productive if the CDR3 had no stop codons and remained in frame with V and J, and every other rearrangement counted as non-productive. CDR3 was defined according to IMGT convention as the region running from the second conserved V-encoded cysteine to the conserved J-encoded phenylalanine. In an earlier analysis of more than 550 of the donors, sequences lacking an unambiguous match to a single V gene segment were excluded. In an earlier analysis of about 590 of the donors, a V segment was called functional when productive rearrangements were above 56.7%, and segregating when the standard deviation between donors exceeded 5%. To diagnose cytomegalovirus status from the catalog of TCR beta chain sequences, a statistical classification framework was built. A later analysis assigned V and J genes by comparing TCR nucleotide sequences with IMGT/GENE-DB human TR gene sequences. A later analysis assigned CDR3 sequences and most-parsimonious VDJ recombination scenarios with the TCRdist pipeline. In a later analysis, each TCR beta chain was defined by its CDR3 amino acid sequence together with its V-gene family, and reads lacking a unique V-gene family were excluded. As a way to deal with suspected cross-contamination and a sequencing artifact, a later analysis dropped 450 to 600 nucleotide sequences that were highly shared and had low generation probability. In a later analysis, a clonal expansion index for each public chain was calculated from normalized within-repertoire ranks of inferred template counts. In a later analysis, generation probabilities were computed using a VDJ recombination model fitted to out-of-frame rearrangements, and the results were checked against IGoR. In a later analysis, TCR-TCR, TCR-HLA and TCR-CMV co-occurrence was scored with hypergeometric tests, and a repertoire-size bias correction was applied to TCR pairs. A later analysis estimated false discovery rates by permuting HLA or CMV assignments 20 times. In a later analysis, co-occurring TCRs were grouped with DBSCAN, and TCRdist sequence similarity was added when clustering was performed within HLA-allele-positive subsets. Repertoires with fewer than 30,000 or more than 120,000 public chains were left out of co-occurrence clustering, as were four to six repertoires with anomalous nucleotide sharing. Entries here come from immuneACCESS through TCRdb and include only in-frame sequences with V and J called. Some clones fail to appear in such tables; in the studies checked, an unresolved V gene covers under half of the shortfall, and the cause of the remainder is unknown. V and J calls and clone size are those listed in that table; D and trimming were worked out from the DNA. For this sample the table gives over 120,000 clones, of which 65% to 90% were detected only once. Clones ranked in the top ten supply less than 3.5% of the sample.

The sequencing sample was made of PBMCs. The receptor was isolated from a young woman in good health and CMV-seronegative.

In nucleotides, the sequence is TGCGCCAGCAGTGCGGGGTCTACGGGGGGCTCCTACAATGAGCAGTTCTTC. This yields the protein CASSAGSTGGSYNEQFF. The sequence links TRBV10-1 to TRBJ2-1, with 7 junctional bases fitting TRBD2. Sequences WNHNN (CDR1) and SYGVQD (CDR2) are obtained from the germline V gene (reference sequence). There are 17 amino acids in the CDR3, from cysteine to phenylalanine inclusive. Here the CDR3 DNA is all that survives: 51 bases in frame from base 1. V trim: 4 bases; J trim: 0 bases; unmatched bases: 9.